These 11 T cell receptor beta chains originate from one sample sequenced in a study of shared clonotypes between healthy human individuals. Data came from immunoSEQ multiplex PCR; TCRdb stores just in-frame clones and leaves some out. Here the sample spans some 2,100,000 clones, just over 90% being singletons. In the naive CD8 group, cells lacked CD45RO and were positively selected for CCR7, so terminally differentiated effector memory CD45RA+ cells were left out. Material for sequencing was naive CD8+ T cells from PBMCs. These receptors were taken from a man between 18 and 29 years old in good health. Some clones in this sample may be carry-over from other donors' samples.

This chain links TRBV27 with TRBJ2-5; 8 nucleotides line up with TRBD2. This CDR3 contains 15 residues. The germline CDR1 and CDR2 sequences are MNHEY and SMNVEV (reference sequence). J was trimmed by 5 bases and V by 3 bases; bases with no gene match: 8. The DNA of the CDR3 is TGTGCCAGCAGTTTCGGGGGGGGGTCGTTGGAGACCCAGTACTTC. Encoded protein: CASSFGGGSLETQYF.

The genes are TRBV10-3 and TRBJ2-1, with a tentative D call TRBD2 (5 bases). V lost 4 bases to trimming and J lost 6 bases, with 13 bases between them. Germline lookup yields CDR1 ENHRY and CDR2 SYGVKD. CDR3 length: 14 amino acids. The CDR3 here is CAISASGLANEQFF. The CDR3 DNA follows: TGTGCCATCAGTGCCTCGGGCCTAGCCAATGAGCAGTTCTTC.

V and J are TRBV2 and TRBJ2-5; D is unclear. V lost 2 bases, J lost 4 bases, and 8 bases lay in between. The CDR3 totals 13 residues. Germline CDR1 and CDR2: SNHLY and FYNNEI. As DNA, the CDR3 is TGTGCCAGCAGTGAACAGCCTCGAGAGACCCAGTACTTC. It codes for CASSEQPRETQYF.

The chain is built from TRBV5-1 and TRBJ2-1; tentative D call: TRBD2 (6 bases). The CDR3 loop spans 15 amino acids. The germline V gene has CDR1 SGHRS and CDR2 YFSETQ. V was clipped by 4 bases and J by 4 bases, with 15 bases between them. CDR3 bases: TGCGCCAGCAGCCGGATTGGAGGGGAGTACAATGAGCAGTTCTTC. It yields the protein CASSRIGGEYNEQFF.

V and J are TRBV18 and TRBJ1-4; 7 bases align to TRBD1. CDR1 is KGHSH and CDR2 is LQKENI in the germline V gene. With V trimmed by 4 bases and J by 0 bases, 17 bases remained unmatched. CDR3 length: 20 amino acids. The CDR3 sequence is CASSLTLDPGQSATNEKLFF. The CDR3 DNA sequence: TGTGCCAGCTCACTGACCTTAGACCCGGGACAGAGTGCAACTAATGAAAAACTGTTTTTT.

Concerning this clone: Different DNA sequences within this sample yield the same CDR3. The CDR3: CASSSGLSYEQYF. The DNA for the CDR3 is TGTGCCAGCAGTTCGGGACTTTCCTACGAGCAGTACTTC. This chain joins TRBV27 and TRBJ2-7; D perhaps matches TRBD2 (6 bases). The CDR3 is made up of 13 amino acids. V was shortened by 4 bases and J by 1 base, with 8 bases between the two germline ends. Germline V gene data show CDR1 as MNHEY and CDR2 as SMNVEV (reference sequence).

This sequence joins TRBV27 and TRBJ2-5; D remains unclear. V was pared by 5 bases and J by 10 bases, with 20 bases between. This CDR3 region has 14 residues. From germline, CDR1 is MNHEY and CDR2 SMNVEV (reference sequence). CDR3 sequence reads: CASSALGTRVGQYF. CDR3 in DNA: TGTGCCAGCAGTGCCCTTGGCACCAGAGTCGGCCAGTACTTC.

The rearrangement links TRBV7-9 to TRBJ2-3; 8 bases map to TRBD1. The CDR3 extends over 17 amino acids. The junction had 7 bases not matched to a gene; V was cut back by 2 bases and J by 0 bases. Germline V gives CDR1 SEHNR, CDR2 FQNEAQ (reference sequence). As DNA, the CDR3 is TGTGCCAGCAGCTTAAGTGGGACAGGACATAGCACAGATACGCAGTATTTT. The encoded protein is CASSLSGTGHSTDTQYF.

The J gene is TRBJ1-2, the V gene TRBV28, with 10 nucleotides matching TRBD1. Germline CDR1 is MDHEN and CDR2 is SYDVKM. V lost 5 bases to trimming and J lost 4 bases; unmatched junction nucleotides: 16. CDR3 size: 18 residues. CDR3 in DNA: TGTGCCAGCAGTCCCCATGAAACCGGGACAGGGGCCTTCTATGGCTACACCTTC. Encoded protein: CASSPHETGTGAFYGYTF.

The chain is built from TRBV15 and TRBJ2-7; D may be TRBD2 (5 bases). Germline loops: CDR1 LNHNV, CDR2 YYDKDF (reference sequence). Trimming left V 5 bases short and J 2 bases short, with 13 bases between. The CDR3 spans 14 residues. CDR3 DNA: TGTGCCACCAGCCTCGGGGAGCAGACCTACGAGCAGTACTTC. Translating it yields CATSLGEQTYEQYF.

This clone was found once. This CDR3 reads CASSLAGPVNEKLFF. The CDR3 nucleotides read TGTGCCAGCAGCTTAGCCGGACCGGTTAATGAAAAACTGTTTTTT. This chain joins TRBV13 and TRBJ1-4; D unclear. CDR1 and CDR2 from the germline V gene are PRHDT and FYEKMQ (reference sequence). The length of the CDR3 is 15 residues. V lost 1 base and J lost 4, with 10 bases in between.